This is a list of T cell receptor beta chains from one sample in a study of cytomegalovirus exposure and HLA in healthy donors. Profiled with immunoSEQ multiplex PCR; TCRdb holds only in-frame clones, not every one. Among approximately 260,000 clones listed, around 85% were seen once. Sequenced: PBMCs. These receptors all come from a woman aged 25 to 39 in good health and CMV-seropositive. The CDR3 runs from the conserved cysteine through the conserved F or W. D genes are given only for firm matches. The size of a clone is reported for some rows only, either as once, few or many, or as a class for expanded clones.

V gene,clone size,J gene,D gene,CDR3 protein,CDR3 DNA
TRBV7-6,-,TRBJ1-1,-,CASSSGDDIPNTEAFF,TGTGCCAGCAGCTCGGGGGACGACATACCGAACACTGAAGCTTTCTTT
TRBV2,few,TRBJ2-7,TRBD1,CASRPLHRGSYEQYF,TGTGCCAGCAGACCCTTGCACAGGGGCTCCTACGAGCAGTACTTC
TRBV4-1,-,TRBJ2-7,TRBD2,CASSQGAWTSGSYEQYF,TGCGCCAGCAGCCAAGGAGCCTGGACTAGCGGGAGCTACGAGCAGTACTTC
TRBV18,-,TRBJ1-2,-,CASSPEQGNGGYTF,TGTGCCAGCTCACCCGAACAGGGAAATGGCGGCTACACCTTC
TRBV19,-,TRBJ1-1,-,CASNPGAIGTEAFF,TGTGCCAGTAACCCAGGGGCGATCGGCACTGAAGCTTTCTTT
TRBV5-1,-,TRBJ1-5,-,CASSLDTGDGQPQHF,TGCGCCAGCAGTTTGGACACCGGGGATGGTCAGCCCCAGCATTTT
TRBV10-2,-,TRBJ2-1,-,CASSFDYNSYNEQFF,TGCGCCAGCAGTTTTGACTACAACTCCTACAATGAGCAGTTCTTC
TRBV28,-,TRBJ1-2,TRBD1,CASSQHRMDRAF,TGTGCCAGCAGTCAACACCGGATGGACAGGGCCTTC
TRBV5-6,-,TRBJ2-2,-,CASSLDRGSNTGELFF,TGTGCCAGCAGCTTGGATAGGGGATCGAACACCGGGGAGCTGTTTTTT
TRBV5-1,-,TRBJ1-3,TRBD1,CASSLGQGLDTIYF,TGCGCCAGCAGCCTAGGACAGGGCCTGGACACCATATATTTT
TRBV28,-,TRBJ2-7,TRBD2,CASRGREASYEQYF,TGTGCCAGCAGAGGGCGGGAGGCCTCCTACGAGCAGTACTTC
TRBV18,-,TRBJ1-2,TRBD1,CASSPDRVGGYTF,TGTGCCAGCTCTCCGGACAGGGTCGGTGGCTACACCTTC
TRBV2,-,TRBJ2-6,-,CASSANSGANVLTF,TGTGCCAGCAGTGCCAACTCTGGGGCCAACGTCCTGACTTTC
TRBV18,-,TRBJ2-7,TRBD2,CASSPYTSGSLYEQYF,TGTGCCAGCTCACCCTATACTAGCGGGTCTTTGTACGAGCAGTACTTC
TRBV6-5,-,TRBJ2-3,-,CASRPGQRADTQYF,TGTGCCAGCAGACCCGGCCAGAGGGCAGATACGCAGTATTTT
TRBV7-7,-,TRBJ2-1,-,CASSKEAFYNEQFF,TGTGCCAGCAGCAAGGAGGCGTTCTACAATGAGCAGTTCTTC
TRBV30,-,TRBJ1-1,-,CAYGLLNTEAFF,TGTGCCTACGGACTGCTGAACACTGAAGCTTTCTTT
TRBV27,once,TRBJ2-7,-,CASSYQGTSSYEQYF,TGTGCCAGCAGTTATCAGGGGACAAGCTCCTACGAGCAGTACTTC
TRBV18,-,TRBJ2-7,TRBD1,CASSPPGTGGLGVNYEQYF,TGTGCCAGCTCACCGCCCGGGACAGGGGGCCTGGGGGTGAACTACGAGCAGTACTTC
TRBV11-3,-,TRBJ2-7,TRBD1,CASSFRTGPHEQYF,TGTGCCAGCAGCTTCCGGACAGGGCCCCACGAGCAGTACTTC
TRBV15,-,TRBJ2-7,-,CATSSVEVPYEQYF,TGTGCCACCAGCAGCGTGGAGGTGCCATACGAGCAGTACTTC
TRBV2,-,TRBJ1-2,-,CASSPGLVANYGYTF,TGTGCCAGCAGTCCCGGACTCGTAGCTAACTATGGCTACACCTTC
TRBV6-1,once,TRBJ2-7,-,CASSEAGFRYEQYF,TGTGCCAGCAGTGAAGCCGGGTTTCGCTACGAGCAGTACTTC
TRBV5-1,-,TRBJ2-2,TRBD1,CASSQGQGITGELFF,TGCGCCAGCAGCCAGGGACAGGGAATCACCGGGGAGCTGTTTTTT
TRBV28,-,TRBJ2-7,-,CASSLDLQGSLSYEQYF,TGTGCCAGCAGTTTAGACCTCCAGGGATCCTTGTCCTACGAGCAGTACTTC
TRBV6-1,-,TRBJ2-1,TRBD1,CASSRTGGAGNEQFF,TGTGCCAGCAGTCGTACAGGGGGCGCAGGTAATGAGCAGTTCTTC
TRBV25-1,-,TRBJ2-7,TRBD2,CASSEGTSGRVYEQYF,TGTGCCAGCAGTGAAGGGACTAGCGGGAGGGTCTACGAGCAGTACTTC
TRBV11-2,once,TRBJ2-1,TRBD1,CASSSGTGTYNEQFF,TGTGCCAGCAGCTCCGGGACAGGGACCTACAATGAGCAGTTCTTC
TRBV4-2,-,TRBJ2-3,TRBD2,CASSLAGPTDTQYF,TGTGCCAGCAGTCTAGCGGGACCCACAGATACGCAGTATTTT
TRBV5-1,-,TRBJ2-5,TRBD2,CASSSNLLAENQETQYF,TGCGCCAGCAGCTCAAACTTACTAGCGGAGAACCAAGAGACCCAGTACTTC
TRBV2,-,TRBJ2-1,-,CATQLGMDSGEQFF,TGTGCCACCCAACTAGGGATGGACAGTGGTGAGCAGTTCTTC
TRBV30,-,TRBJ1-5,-,CAWSGGSNQPQHF,TGTGCCTGGAGTGGTGGCAGCAATCAGCCCCAGCATTTT
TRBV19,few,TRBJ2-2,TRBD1,CASSLNRGSGELFF,TGTGCCAGTAGTTTAAACAGGGGCTCCGGGGAGCTGTTTTTT
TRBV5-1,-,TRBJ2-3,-,CASSLYGRSTDTQYF,TGCGCCAGCAGCTTGTATGGCAGGAGCACAGATACGCAGTATTTT
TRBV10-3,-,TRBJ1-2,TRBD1,CAIFETGTGRYTF,TGTGCCATCTTCGAGACTGGGACAGGGCGCTACACCTTC
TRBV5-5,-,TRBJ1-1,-,CASRRAPDLNTEAFF,TGTGCCAGCAGGAGGGCGCCGGACTTGAACACTGAAGCTTTCTTT
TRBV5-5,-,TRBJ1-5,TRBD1,CASSIRQGRQPQHF,TGTGCCAGCAGCATCCGACAGGGTAGACAGCCCCAGCATTTT
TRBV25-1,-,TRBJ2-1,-,CASSEYFQLTHDEQFF,TGTGCCAGCAGTGAATATTTTCAACTAACACACGATGAGCAGTTCTTC
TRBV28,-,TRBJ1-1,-,CASSLSSGPEAFF,TGTGCCAGCAGTTTATCCTCAGGGCCTGAAGCTTTCTTT
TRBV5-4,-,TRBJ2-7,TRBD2,CASSLGLAGGLGEQYF,TGTGCCAGCAGCTTGGGACTAGCGGGAGGGCTTGGCGAGCAGTACTTC
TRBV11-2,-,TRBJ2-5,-,CASSSSGMEGETQYF,TGTGCCAGCAGCTCCTCCGGGATGGAGGGAGAGACCCAGTACTTC
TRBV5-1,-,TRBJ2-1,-,CASSPILLDEQFF,TGCGCCAGCAGCCCGATTCTACTGGATGAGCAGTTCTTC